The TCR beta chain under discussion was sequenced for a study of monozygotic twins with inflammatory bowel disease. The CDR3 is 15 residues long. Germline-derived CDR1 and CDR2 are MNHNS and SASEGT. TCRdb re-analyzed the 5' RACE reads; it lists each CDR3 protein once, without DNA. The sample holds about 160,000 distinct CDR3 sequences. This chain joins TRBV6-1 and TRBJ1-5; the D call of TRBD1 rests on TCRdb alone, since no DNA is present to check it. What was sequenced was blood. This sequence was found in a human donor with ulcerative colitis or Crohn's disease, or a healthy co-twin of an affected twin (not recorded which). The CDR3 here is CASRLYRDSNQPQHF.